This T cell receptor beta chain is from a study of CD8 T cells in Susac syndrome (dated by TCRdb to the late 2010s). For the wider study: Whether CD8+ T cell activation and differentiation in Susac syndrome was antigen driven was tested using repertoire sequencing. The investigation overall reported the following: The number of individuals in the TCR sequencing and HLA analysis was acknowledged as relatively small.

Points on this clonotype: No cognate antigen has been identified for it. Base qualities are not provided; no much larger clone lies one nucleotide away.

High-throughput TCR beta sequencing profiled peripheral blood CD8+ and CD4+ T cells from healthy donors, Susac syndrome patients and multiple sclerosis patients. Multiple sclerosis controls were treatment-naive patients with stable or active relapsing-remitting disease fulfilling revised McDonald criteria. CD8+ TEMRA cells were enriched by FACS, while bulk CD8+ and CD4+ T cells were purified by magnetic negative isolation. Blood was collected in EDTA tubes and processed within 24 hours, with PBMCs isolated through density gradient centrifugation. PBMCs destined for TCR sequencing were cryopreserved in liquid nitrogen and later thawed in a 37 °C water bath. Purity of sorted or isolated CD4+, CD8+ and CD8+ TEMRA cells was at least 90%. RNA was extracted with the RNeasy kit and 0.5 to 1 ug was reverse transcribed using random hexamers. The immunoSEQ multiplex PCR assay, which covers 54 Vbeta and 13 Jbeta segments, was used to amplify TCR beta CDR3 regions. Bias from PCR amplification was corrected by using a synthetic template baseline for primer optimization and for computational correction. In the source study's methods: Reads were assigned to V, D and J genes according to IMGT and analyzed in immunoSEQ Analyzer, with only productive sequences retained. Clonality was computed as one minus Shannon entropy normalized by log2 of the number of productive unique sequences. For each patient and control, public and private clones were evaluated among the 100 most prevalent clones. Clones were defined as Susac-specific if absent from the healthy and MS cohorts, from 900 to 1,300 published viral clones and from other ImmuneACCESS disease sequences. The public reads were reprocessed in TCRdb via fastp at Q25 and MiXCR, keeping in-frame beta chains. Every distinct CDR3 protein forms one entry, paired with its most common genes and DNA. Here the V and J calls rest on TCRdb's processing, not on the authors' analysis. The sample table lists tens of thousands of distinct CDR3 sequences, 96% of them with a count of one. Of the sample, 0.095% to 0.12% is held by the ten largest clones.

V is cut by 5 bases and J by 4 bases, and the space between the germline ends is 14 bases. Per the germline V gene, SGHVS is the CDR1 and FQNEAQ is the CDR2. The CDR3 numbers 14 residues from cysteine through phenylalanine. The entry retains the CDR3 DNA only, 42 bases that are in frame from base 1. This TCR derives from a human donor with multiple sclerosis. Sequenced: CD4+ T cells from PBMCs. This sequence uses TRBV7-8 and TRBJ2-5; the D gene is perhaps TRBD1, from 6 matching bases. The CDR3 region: CASSPYRDGETQYF. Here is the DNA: TGTGCCAGCAGCCCGTACAGGGACGGAGAGACCCAGTACTTC.